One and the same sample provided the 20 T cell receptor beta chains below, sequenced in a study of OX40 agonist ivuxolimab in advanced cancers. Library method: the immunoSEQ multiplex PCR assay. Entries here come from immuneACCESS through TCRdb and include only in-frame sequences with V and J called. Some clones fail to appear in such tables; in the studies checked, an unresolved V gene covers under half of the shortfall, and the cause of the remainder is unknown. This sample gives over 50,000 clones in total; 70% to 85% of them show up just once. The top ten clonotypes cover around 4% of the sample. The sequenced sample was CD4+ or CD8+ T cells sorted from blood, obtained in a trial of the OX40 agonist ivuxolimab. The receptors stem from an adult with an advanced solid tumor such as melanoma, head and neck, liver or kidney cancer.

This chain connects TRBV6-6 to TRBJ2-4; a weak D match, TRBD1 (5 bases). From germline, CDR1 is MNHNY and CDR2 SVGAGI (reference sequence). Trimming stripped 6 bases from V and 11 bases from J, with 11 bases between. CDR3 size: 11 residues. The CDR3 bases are TGTGCCAGCAGCACTCAACAGGTTCAGTACTTC. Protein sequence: CASSTQQVQYF.

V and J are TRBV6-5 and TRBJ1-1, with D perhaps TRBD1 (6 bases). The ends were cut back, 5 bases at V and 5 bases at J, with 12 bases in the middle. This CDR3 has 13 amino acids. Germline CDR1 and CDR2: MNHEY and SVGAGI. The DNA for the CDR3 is TGTGCCAGCAGTGAGGGGGGTTGGACTGAAGCTTTCTTT. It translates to CASSEGGWTEAFF.

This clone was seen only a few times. The CDR3 nucleotides are TGTGCCAGCAGTGTTGAGTATGGAAATCAGCCCCAGCATTTT. Amino acid sequence: CASSVEYGNQPQHF. V usage is TRBV2 and J usage is TRBJ1-5; D is undetermined. Germline V gene lookup returns CDR1 SNHLY and CDR2 FYNNEI. There are 14 residues in the CDR3. The germline V and J ends were trimmed by 4 bases and 4 bases, with 11 bases remaining between them.

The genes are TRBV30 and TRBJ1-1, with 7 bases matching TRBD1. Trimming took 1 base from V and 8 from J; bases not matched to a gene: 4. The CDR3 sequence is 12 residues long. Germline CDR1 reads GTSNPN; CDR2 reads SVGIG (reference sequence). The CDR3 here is CAWSADREEAFF. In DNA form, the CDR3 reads TGTGCCTGGAGTGCCGACAGGGAGGAAGCTTTCTTT.

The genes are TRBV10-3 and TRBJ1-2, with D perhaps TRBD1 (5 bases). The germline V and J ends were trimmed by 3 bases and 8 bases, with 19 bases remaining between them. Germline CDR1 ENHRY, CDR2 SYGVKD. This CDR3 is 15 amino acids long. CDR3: CAISDPLSRAGGYTF. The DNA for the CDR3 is TGTGCCATCAGTGACCCCCTATCCAGGGCGGGCGGCTACACCTTC.

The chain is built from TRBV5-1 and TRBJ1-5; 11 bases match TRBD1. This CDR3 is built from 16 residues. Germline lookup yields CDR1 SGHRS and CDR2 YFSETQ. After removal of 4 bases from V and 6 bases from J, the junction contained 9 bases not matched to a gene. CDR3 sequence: CASSLGTGGDGQPQHF. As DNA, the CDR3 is TGCGCCAGCAGCCTCGGGACAGGGGGGGACGGTCAGCCCCAGCATTTT.

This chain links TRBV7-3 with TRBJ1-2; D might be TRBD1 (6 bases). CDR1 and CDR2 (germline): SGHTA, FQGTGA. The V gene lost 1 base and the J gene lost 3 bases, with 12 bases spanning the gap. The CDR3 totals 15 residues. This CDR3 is CASSLNPGDHYGYTF. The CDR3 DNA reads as TGTGCCAGCAGCTTAAACCCAGGGGACCACTATGGCTACACCTTC.

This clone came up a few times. CDR3 sequence: CASSPLRGTEAFF. In DNA, the CDR3 is TGTGCCAGCAGCCCTCTCCGCGGCACTGAAGCTTTCTTT. The J gene is TRBJ1-1, the V gene TRBV7-8; D remains ambiguous. The V gene's germline CDR1 is SGHVS and CDR2 FQNEAQ. V lost 5 bases, J lost 4 bases, and 11 bases lay in between. This CDR3 is built from 13 residues.

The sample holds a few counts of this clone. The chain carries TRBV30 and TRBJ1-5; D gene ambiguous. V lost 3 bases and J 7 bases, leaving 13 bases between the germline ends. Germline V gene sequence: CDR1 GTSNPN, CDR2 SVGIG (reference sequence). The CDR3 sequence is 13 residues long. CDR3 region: CAWSPSSEQPQHF. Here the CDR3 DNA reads TGTGCCTGGAGCCCCTCCAGTGAACAGCCCCAGCATTTT.

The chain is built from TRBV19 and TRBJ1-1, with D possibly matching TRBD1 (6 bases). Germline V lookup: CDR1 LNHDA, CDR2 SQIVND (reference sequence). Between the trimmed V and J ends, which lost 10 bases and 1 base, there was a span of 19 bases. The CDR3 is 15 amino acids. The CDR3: CATHKPRGGNTEAFF. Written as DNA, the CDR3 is TGTGCCACCCACAAGCCCAGGGGAGGGAACACTGAAGCTTTCTTT. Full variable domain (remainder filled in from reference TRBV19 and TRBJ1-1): DGGITQSPKYLFRKEGQNVTLSCEQNLNHDAMYWYRQDPGQGLRLIYYSQIVNDFQKGDIAEGYSVSREKKESFPLTVTSAQKNPTAFYLCATHKPRGGNTEAFFGQGTRLTVV.

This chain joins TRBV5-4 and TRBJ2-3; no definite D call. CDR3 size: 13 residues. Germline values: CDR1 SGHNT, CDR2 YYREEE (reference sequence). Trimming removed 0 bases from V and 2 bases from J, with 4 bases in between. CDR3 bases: TGTGCCAGCAGCTTGGTGGACACAGATACGCAGTATTTT. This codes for CASSLVDTDTQYF.

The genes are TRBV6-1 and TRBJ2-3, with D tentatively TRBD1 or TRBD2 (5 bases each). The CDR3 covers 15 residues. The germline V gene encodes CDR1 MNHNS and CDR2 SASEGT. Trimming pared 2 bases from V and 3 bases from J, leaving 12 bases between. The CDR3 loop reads CASSEPGRETDTQYF. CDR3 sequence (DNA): TGTGCCAGCAGTGAACCGGGCAGGGAGACAGATACGCAGTATTTT.

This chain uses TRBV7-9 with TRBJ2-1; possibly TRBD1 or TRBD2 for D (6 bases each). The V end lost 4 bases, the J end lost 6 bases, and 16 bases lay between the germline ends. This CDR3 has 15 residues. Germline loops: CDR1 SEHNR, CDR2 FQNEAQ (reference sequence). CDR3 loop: CASSSQGGGPNEQFF. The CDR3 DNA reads TGTGCCAGCAGCTCACAGGGAGGTGGGCCCAATGAGCAGTTCTTC.

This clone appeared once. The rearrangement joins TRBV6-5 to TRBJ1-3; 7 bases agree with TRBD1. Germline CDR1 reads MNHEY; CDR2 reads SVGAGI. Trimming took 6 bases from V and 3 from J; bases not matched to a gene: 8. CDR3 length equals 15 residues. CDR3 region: CASSDGTASGNTIYF. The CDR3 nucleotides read TGTGCCAGCAGCGACGGGACAGCCAGTGGAAACACCATATATTTT.

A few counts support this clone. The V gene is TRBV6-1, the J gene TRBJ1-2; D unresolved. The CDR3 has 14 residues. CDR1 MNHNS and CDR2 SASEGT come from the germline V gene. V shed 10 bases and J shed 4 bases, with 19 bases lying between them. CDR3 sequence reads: CATLLEGTRYGYTF. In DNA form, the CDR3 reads TGTGCCACCCTACTGGAGGGAACCCGCTATGGCTACACCTTC.

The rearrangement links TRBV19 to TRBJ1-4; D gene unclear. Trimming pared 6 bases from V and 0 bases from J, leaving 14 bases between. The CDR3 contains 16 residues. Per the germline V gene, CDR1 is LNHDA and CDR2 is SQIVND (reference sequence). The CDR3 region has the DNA TGTGCCAGTAGCAACCGGGGAGTCGCAACTAATGAAAAACTGTTTTTT. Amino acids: CASSNRGVATNEKLFF.

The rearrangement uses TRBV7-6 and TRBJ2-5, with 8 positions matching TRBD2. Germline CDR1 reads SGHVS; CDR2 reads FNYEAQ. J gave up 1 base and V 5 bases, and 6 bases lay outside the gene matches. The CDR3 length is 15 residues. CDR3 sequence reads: CASSISGGLQETQYF. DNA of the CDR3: TGTGCCAGCAGCATCAGCGGGGGTCTCCAAGAGACCCAGTACTTC.

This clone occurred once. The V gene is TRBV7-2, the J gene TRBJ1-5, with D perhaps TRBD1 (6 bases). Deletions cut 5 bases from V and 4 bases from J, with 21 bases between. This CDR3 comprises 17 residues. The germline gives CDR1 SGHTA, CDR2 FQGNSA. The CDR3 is CASSPPTGLGFNQPQHF. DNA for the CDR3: TGTGCCAGCAGCCCACCGACAGGCTTAGGGTTTAATCAGCCCCAGCATTTT.

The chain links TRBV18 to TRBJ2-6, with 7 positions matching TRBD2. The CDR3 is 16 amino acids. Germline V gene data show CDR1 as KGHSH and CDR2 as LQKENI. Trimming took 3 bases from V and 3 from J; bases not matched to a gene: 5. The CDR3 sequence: CASSPVGGFGANVLTF. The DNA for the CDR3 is TGTGCCAGCTCACCGGTCGGGGGGTTTGGGGCCAACGTCCTGACTTTC.

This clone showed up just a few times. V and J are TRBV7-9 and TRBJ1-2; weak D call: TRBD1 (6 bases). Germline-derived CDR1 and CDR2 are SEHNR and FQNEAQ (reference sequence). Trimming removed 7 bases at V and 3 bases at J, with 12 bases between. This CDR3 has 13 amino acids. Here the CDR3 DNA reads TGTGCCAGCACCCTACAGGGCGACTATGGCTACACCTTC. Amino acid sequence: CASTLQGDYGYTF.